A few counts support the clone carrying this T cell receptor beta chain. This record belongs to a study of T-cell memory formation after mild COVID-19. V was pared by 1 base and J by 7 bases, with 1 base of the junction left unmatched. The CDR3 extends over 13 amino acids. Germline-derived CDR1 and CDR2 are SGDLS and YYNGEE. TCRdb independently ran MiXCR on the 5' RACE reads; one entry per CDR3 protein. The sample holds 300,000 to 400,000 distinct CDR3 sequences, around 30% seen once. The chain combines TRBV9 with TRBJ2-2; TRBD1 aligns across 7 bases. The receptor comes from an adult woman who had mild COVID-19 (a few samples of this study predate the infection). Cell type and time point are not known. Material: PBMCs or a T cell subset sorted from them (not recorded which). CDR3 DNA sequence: TGTGCCAGCAGCGTACGGGACAGCGGGGAGCTGTTTTTT. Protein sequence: CASSVRDSGELFF.